Listed below are T cell receptor beta chains from one sample, sequenced in a study of blood T cell repertoires in COVID-19. Only in-frame clones appear in the TCRdb table, and some are missing; sequencing was by immunoSEQ multiplex PCR. The profile covers about 250,000 clones, with just under 85% appearing a single time and roughly 4% taken by the ten largest. The sample comprised peripheral blood. These receptors all come from a man aged 50 to 59 with acute or convalescent COVID-19. CDR3s include the opening cysteine and the closing phenylalanine or tryptophan. Each record gives: J gene, V gene, clone size, D gene, CDR3 protein, CDR3 DNA. The D gene is left open where the match is weak. Clone size is shown for a subset of rows, as once, few, many or a class of expanded clone.

J gene: TRBJ1-5; V gene: TRBV2; clone size: .; D gene: .; CDR3 protein: CASSEAYSNQPQHF; CDR3 DNA: TGTGCCAGCAGTGAAGCGTATAGCAATCAGCCCCAGCATTTT
J gene: TRBJ1-4; V gene: TRBV2; clone size: .; D gene: TRBD1; CDR3 protein: CASSPPAQGTGKLFF; CDR3 DNA: TGTGCCAGCAGTCCACCTGCACAGGGGACCGGAAAACTGTTTTTT
J gene: TRBJ2-3; V gene: TRBV19; clone size: .; D gene: TRBD2; CDR3 protein: CASTREGNADTQYF; CDR3 DNA: TGTGCCAGTACTCGGGAGGGTAATGCGGATACGCAGTATTTT
J gene: TRBJ1-3; V gene: TRBV11-2; clone size: .; D gene: TRBD1; CDR3 protein: CASSSPNRGSGNTIYF; CDR3 DNA: TGTGCCAGCAGCTCGCCTAACAGGGGTTCTGGAAACACCATATATTTT
J gene: TRBJ2-1; V gene: TRBV30; clone size: .; D gene: .; CDR3 protein: CAWSTLADEQFF; CDR3 DNA: TGTGCCTGGAGTACACTAGCCGATGAGCAGTTCTTC
J gene: TRBJ1-1; V gene: TRBV30; clone size: .; D gene: .; CDR3 protein: CAWSRTGNTEAFF; CDR3 DNA: TGTGCCTGGAGCCGAACAGGGAACACTGAAGCTTTCTTT
J gene: TRBJ1-2; V gene: TRBV6-6; clone size: .; D gene: .; CDR3 protein: CAASTGREPAGYTF; CDR3 DNA: TGTGCCGCGTCAACGGGGAGGGAGCCCGCTGGCTACACCTTC
J gene: TRBJ1-1; V gene: TRBV7-8; clone size: few; D gene: .; CDR3 protein: CASSAGGSWNTEAFF; CDR3 DNA: TGTGCCAGCAGCGCGGGGGGGAGCTGGAACACTGAAGCTTTCTTT
J gene: TRBJ2-3; V gene: TRBV9; clone size: .; D gene: TRBD2; CDR3 protein: CASSPRTSGGSQYF; CDR3 DNA: TGTGCCAGCAGCCCAAGGACTAGCGGGGGGTCGCAGTATTTT
J gene: TRBJ2-3; V gene: TRBV5-1; clone size: .; D gene: TRBD2; CDR3 protein: CASSLEAGGRPDTQYF; CDR3 DNA: TGCGCCAGCAGCTTGGAAGCGGGGGGGAGACCAGATACGCAGTATTTT
J gene: TRBJ1-1; V gene: TRBV4-2; clone size: .; D gene: .; CDR3 protein: CASSQGRTEAFF; CDR3 DNA: TGTGCCAGCAGCCAAGGAAGGACAGAAGCTTTCTTT
J gene: TRBJ2-7; V gene: TRBV9; clone size: .; D gene: TRBD2; CDR3 protein: CASTPGTSSYEQYF; CDR3 DNA: TGTGCCAGCACCCCCGGGACTAGCTCCTACGAGCAGTACTTC
J gene: TRBJ2-2; V gene: TRBV5-6; clone size: .; D gene: .; CDR3 protein: CASSLIVRLMANTGELFF; CDR3 DNA: TGTGCCAGCAGCTTGATCGTCAGGTTAATGGCGAACACCGGGGAGCTGTTTTTT
J gene: TRBJ1-5; V gene: TRBV9; clone size: .; D gene: TRBD1; CDR3 protein: CASSVVTGGIGNQPQHF; CDR3 DNA: TGTGCCAGCAGCGTAGTGACAGGGGGCATTGGGAATCAGCCCCAGCATTTT
J gene: TRBJ2-1; V gene: TRBV18; clone size: .; D gene: TRBD1; CDR3 protein: CASSPGTGGYNEQFF; CDR3 DNA: TGTGCCAGCTCACCCGGGACAGGGGGCTACAATGAGCAGTTCTTC
J gene: TRBJ1-5; V gene: TRBV6-5; clone size: .; D gene: .; CDR3 protein: CASSYSGQGNQPQHF; CDR3 DNA: TGTGCCAGCAGTTACAGTGGGCAGGGCAATCAGCCCCAGCATTTT
J gene: TRBJ2-1; V gene: TRBV10-3; clone size: .; D gene: .; CDR3 protein: CAISGGGGAEDEQFF; CDR3 DNA: TGTGCCATCAGTGGTGGTGGGGGGGCCGAGGATGAGCAGTTCTTC
J gene: TRBJ1-1; V gene: TRBV6-5; clone size: .; D gene: TRBD1; CDR3 protein: CASRLDRLEAFF; CDR3 DNA: TGTGCCAGCAGGTTGGACAGGCTCGAAGCTTTCTTT
J gene: TRBJ1-1; V gene: TRBV2; clone size: .; D gene: .; CDR3 protein: CASQSRVINTEAFF; CDR3 DNA: TGTGCCAGTCAATCCCGGGTTATTAACACTGAAGCTTTCTTT
J gene: TRBJ1-2; V gene: TRBV5-5; clone size: .; D gene: .; CDR3 protein: CASSLRTGLSYGYTF; CDR3 DNA: TGTGCCAGCAGCTTGAGAACAGGGCTGTCCTATGGCTACACCTTC
J gene: TRBJ1-1; V gene: TRBV18; clone size: .; D gene: TRBD1; CDR3 protein: CASSPPGDRGGTEAFF; CDR3 DNA: TGTGCCAGCTCACCACCTGGGGACAGGGGTGGCACTGAAGCTTTCTTT
J gene: TRBJ2-5; V gene: TRBV24-1; clone size: .; D gene: .; CDR3 protein: CATSGRGSEQETQYF; CDR3 DNA: TGTGCCACCAGTGGAAGGGGATCGGAACAAGAGACCCAGTACTTC
J gene: TRBJ2-7; V gene: TRBV7-8; clone size: .; D gene: TRBD1; CDR3 protein: CASSPHSGQGLQEQYF; CDR3 DNA: TGTGCCAGCAGCCCTCATTCCGGACAGGGTCTTCAGGAGCAGTACTTC
J gene: TRBJ1-1; V gene: TRBV7-9; clone size: .; D gene: .; CDR3 protein: CASSGYRATEAFF; CDR3 DNA: TGTGCCAGCAGTGGATACAGGGCTACTGAAGCTTTCTTT
J gene: TRBJ2-1; V gene: TRBV6-5; clone size: .; D gene: TRBD1; CDR3 protein: CASSSGTGGKNEQFF; CDR3 DNA: TGTGCCAGCAGCTCCGGGACAGGGGGCAAGAATGAGCAGTTCTTC
J gene: TRBJ2-1; V gene: TRBV2; clone size: .; D gene: TRBD2; CDR3 protein: CASSHWTSARINEQFF; CDR3 DNA: TGTGCCAGCAGCCATTGGACTAGCGCGCGAATCAATGAGCAGTTCTTC
J gene: TRBJ1-2; V gene: TRBV6-6; clone size: .; D gene: .; CDR3 protein: CASSYSSAVDLYGYTF; CDR3 DNA: TGTGCCAGCAGTTACTCGAGCGCGGTGGACTTATATGGCTACACCTTC
J gene: TRBJ1-5; V gene: TRBV3-1/TRBV3-2; clone size: .; D gene: TRBD1; CDR3 protein: CASRQRDRHFSNQPQHF; CDR3 DNA: TGTGCCAGCAGACAAAGGGACAGACATTTCAGCAATCAGCCCCAGCATTTT
J gene: TRBJ1-5; V gene: TRBV3-1/TRBV3-2; clone size: .; D gene: .; CDR3 protein: CASSQDRVQPQHF; CDR3 DNA: TGTGCCAGCAGCCAAGACAGGGTTCAGCCCCAGCATTTT
J gene: TRBJ2-5; V gene: TRBV5-8; clone size: .; D gene: TRBD2; CDR3 protein: CASSWGLAGGSGQETQYF; CDR3 DNA: TGTGCCAGCAGCTGGGGACTAGCGGGAGGATCTGGGCAAGAGACCCAGTACTTC
J gene: TRBJ2-3; V gene: TRBV11-2; clone size: .; D gene: TRBD2; CDR3 protein: CASSPSSSGTGDTQYF; CDR3 DNA: TGTGCCAGCAGCCCCTCCTCTAGCGGGACGGGAGATACGCAGTATTTT
J gene: TRBJ2-1; V gene: TRBV10-3; clone size: .; D gene: .; CDR3 protein: CAISESSFYNEQFF; CDR3 DNA: TGTGCCATCAGTGAGTCGAGCTTCTACAATGAGCAGTTCTTC
J gene: TRBJ2-7; V gene: TRBV2; clone size: few; D gene: .; CDR3 protein: CASSDYGAYEQYF; CDR3 DNA: TGTGCCAGCAGTGACTACGGGGCCTACGAGCAGTACTTC
J gene: TRBJ1-1; V gene: TRBV7-6; clone size: .; D gene: .; CDR3 protein: CASSLLRQSTEAFF; CDR3 DNA: TGTGCCAGCAGCTTATTGAGGCAGAGCACTGAAGCTTTCTTT
J gene: TRBJ2-7; V gene: TRBV2; clone size: .; D gene: .; CDR3 protein: CASSGSGGLSSYEQYF; CDR3 DNA: TGTGCCAGCAGTGGCTCCGGGGGGCTTAGCTCCTACGAGCAGTACTTC
J gene: TRBJ2-5; V gene: TRBV2; clone size: .; D gene: TRBD1; CDR3 protein: CASSGPRGETQYF; CDR3 DNA: TGTGCCAGCAGCGGGCCCAGGGGGGAGACCCAGTACTTC
J gene: TRBJ2-1; V gene: TRBV2; clone size: .; D gene: .; CDR3 protein: CASIQLGNEQFF; CDR3 DNA: TGTGCCAGCATACAGCTCGGTAATGAGCAGTTCTTC
J gene: TRBJ1-2; V gene: TRBV2; clone size: .; D gene: TRBD1; CDR3 protein: CASSTRQGGYGYTF; CDR3 DNA: TGTGCCAGCAGTACTCGACAGGGGGGCTATGGCTACACCTTC
J gene: TRBJ1-4; V gene: TRBV3-1/TRBV3-2; clone size: once; D gene: TRBD1; CDR3 protein: CASSQDDRATEVGEKLFF; CDR3 DNA: TGTGCCAGCAGCCAAGACGACAGGGCGACAGAGGTCGGCGAAAAACTGTTTTTT
J gene: TRBJ1-1; V gene: TRBV6-5; clone size: .; D gene: .; CDR3 protein: CASSYGAGRTEAFF; CDR3 DNA: TGTGCCAGCAGTTACGGAGCAGGGCGGACTGAAGCTTTCTTT
J gene: TRBJ1-1; V gene: TRBV9; clone size: once; D gene: .; CDR3 protein: CASSVEESAEAFF; CDR3 DNA: TGTGCCAGCAGCGTAGAAGAGAGTGCTGAAGCTTTCTTT
J gene: TRBJ1-5; V gene: TRBV28; clone size: .; D gene: TRBD1; CDR3 protein: CASSDTGGMDQPQHF; CDR3 DNA: TGTGCCAGCAGTGACACAGGGGGCATGGATCAGCCCCAGCATTTT
J gene: TRBJ2-1; V gene: TRBV27; clone size: .; D gene: TRBD2; CDR3 protein: CASSPTSGSGSYNEQFF; CDR3 DNA: TGTGCCAGCAGTCCGACTAGCGGGAGTGGGTCCTACAATGAGCAGTTCTTC
J gene: TRBJ2-1; V gene: TRBV11-3; clone size: .; D gene: .; CDR3 protein: CASSDSHGETQFF; CDR3 DNA: TGTGCCAGCAGCGACTCCCACGGGGAAACACAGTTCTTC
J gene: TRBJ2-7; V gene: TRBV12-3/TRBV12-4; clone size: .; D gene: .; CDR3 protein: CASSSRGSYEQYF; CDR3 DNA: TGTGCCAGCAGTTCCAGGGGCTCCTACGAGCAGTACTTC
J gene: TRBJ2-5; V gene: TRBV5-8; clone size: .; D gene: TRBD1; CDR3 protein: CASSPPDREETQYF; CDR3 DNA: TGTGCCAGCAGCCCACCCGACAGGGAAGAGACCCAGTACTTC
J gene: TRBJ1-2; V gene: TRBV2; clone size: .; D gene: .; CDR3 protein: CASSEAGYLTNGYTF; CDR3 DNA: TGTGCCAGCAGTGAGGCAGGGTACCTTACGAATGGCTACACCTTC
J gene: TRBJ2-3; V gene: TRBV10-2; clone size: .; D gene: TRBD2; CDR3 protein: CASRSGRSTDTQYF; CDR3 DNA: TGCGCCAGCAGAAGCGGGAGGAGCACAGATACGCAGTATTTT
J gene: TRBJ2-7; V gene: TRBV11-2; clone size: .; D gene: TRBD1; CDR3 protein: CASSLVQGVLDEQYF; CDR3 DNA: TGTGCCAGCAGCTTAGTCCAGGGGGTGCTCGACGAGCAGTACTTC
J gene: TRBJ2-1; V gene: TRBV30; clone size: .; D gene: .; CDR3 protein: CAWRLAGGREQFF; CDR3 DNA: TGTGCCTGGAGACTAGCCGGGGGACGTGAGCAGTTCTTC
J gene: TRBJ2-7; V gene: TRBV6-6; clone size: .; D gene: TRBD1; CDR3 protein: CASNRPGTGSSYEQYF; CDR3 DNA: TGTGCCAGCAATCGCCCTGGGACAGGGTCTTCCTACGAGCAGTACTTC
J gene: TRBJ1-2; V gene: TRBV5-6; clone size: .; D gene: .; CDR3 protein: CASTTTGGYTF; CDR3 DNA: TGTGCCAGCACCACGACTGGTGGCTACACCTTC
J gene: TRBJ2-1; V gene: TRBV5-1; clone size: .; D gene: TRBD1; CDR3 protein: CASSLGTGGGYNEQFF; CDR3 DNA: TGCGCCAGCAGCTTGGGAACAGGGGGCGGGTACAATGAGCAGTTCTTC
J gene: TRBJ1-1; V gene: TRBV3-1/TRBV3-2; clone size: .; D gene: .; CDR3 protein: CASSLQEVNTEAFF; CDR3 DNA: TGTGCCAGCAGCCTGCAGGAGGTGAACACTGAAGCTTTCTTT
J gene: TRBJ1-1; V gene: TRBV11-2; clone size: .; D gene: TRBD1; CDR3 protein: CASSPTGQGILAFF; CDR3 DNA: TGTGCCAGCAGCCCAACGGGACAGGGTATTTTAGCTTTCTTT
J gene: TRBJ2-7; V gene: TRBV7-8; clone size: .; D gene: TRBD2; CDR3 protein: CASSRDGGSYEQYF; CDR3 DNA: TGTGCCAGCAGCCGAGACGGGGGGTCCTACGAGCAGTACTTC
J gene: TRBJ1-4; V gene: TRBV7-8; clone size: .; D gene: .; CDR3 protein: CASSWTEDATNEKLFF; CDR3 DNA: TGTGCCAGCAGCTGGACAGAGGATGCAACTAATGAAAAACTGTTTTTT
J gene: TRBJ2-3; V gene: TRBV24-1; clone size: .; D gene: TRBD2; CDR3 protein: CATSHSGTSGRLYF; CDR3 DNA: TGTGCCACCAGTCACTCCGGGACTAGCGGGAGACTATATTTT